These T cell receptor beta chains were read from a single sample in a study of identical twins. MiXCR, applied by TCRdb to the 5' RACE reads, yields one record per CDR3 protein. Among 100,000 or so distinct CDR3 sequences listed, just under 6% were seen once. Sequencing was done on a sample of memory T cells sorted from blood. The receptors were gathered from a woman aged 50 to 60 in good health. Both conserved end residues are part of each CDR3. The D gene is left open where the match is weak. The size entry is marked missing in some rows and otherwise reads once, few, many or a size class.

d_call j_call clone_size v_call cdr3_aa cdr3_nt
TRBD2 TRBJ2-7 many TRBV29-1 CSVLASGSFEQYF TGCAGCGTCCTAGCTAGCGGATCATTCGAGCAGTACTTC
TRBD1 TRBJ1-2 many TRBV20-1 CSARIPGQVSGYTF TGCAGTGCTAGAATCCCGGGACAGGTGTCCGGCTACACCTTC
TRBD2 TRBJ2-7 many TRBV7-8 CASSPAKRGASYEQYF TGTGCCAGCAGCCCAGCCAAGCGGGGAGCGTCCTACGAGCAGTACTTC
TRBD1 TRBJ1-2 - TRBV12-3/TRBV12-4 CASSLTSGGYGYTF TGTGCCAGCAGCCTTACTTCAGGGGGCTATGGCTACACCTTC
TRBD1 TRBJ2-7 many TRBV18 CASSPIGDRDEQYF TGTGCCAGCTCACCAATAGGGGACAGGGACGAGCAGTACTTC
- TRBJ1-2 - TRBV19 CASSSQGRRYGYTF TGTGCCAGTAGTTCGCAGGGGCGCCGCTATGGCTACACCTTC
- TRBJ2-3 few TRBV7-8 CASSFVGAPEDTQYF TGTGCCAGCAGCTTTGTGGGGGCGCCAGAAGATACGCAGTATTTT
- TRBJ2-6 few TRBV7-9 CASSLVSGGANVLTF TGTGCCAGCAGCTTGGTATCCGGGGGGGCCAACGTCCTGACTTTC
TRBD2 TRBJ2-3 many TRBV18 CASSPTSGFTDTQYF TGTGCCAGCTCACCTACTAGCGGATTCACAGATACGCAGTATTTT
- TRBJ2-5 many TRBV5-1 CASSTAGQETQYF TGCGCCAGCAGTACGGCGGGGCAAGAGACCCAGTACTTC
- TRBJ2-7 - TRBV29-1 CSVGQGFGEQYF TGCAGCGTTGGGCAGGGTTTCGGAGAGCAGTACTTC
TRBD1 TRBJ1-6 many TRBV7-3 CASSITTTGGAGDSPLHF TGTGCCAGCAGTATTACAACTACAGGGGGCGCGGGGGATTCACCCCTCCACTTT
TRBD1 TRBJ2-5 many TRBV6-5 CASSLQGLGETQYF TGTGCCAGCAGTTTACAGGGGTTGGGGGAGACCCAGTACTTC
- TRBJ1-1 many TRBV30 CAWSVLVNTEAFF TGTGCCTGGAGTGTATTGGTCAACACTGAAGCTTTCTTT
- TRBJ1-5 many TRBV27 CASSLEGLSNQPQHF TGTGCCAGCAGTTTAGAGGGTCTTAGCAATCAGCCCCAGCATTTT
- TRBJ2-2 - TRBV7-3 CASSLISGELFF TGTGCCAGCAGCTTAATTTCCGGGGAGCTGTTTTTT
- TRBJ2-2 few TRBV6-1 CASGTMNTGELFF TGTGCCAGCGGGACAATGAACACCGGGGAGCTGTTTTTT
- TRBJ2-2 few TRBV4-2 CASSEGFTGELFF TGTGCCAGCAGCGAAGGTTTCACCGGGGAGCTGTTTTTT
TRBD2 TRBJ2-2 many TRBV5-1 CASSSNAGVKRAGELFF TGCGCCAGCAGCTCGAATGCGGGAGTAAAGAGGGCCGGGGAGCTGTTTTTT
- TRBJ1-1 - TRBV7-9 CASRALLNTEAFF TGTGCCAGCAGAGCCCTGTTGAACACTGAAGCTTTCTTT
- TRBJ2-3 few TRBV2 CASSEGTNLYTDTQYF TGTGCCAGCAGTGAAGGAACTAACCTATACACAGATACGCAGTATTTT
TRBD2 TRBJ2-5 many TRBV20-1 CSQEGLDQETQYF TGCAGCCAGGAGGGACTAGACCAAGAGACCCAGTACTTC
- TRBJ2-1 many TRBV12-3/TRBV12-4 CASSFPLGAGKSYNEQFF TGTGCCAGCAGTTTTCCGTTGGGGGCAGGCAAGTCCTACAATGAGCAGTTCTTC